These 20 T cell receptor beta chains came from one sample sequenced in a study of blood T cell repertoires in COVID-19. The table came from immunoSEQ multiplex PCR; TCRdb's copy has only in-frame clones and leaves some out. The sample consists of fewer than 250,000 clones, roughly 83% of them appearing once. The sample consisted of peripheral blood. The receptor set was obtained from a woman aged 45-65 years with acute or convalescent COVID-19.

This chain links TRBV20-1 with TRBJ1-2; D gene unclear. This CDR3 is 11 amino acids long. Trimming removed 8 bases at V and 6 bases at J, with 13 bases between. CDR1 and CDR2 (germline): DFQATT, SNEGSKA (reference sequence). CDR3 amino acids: CSPTTADGYTF. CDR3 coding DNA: TGCAGTCCCACTACCGCCGATGGCTACACCTTC.

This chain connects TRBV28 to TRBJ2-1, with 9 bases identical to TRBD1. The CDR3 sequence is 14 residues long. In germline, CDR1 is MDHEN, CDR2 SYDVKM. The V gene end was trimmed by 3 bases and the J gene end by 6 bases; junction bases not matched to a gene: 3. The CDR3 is CASSLGQGGNEQFF. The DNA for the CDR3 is TGTGCCAGCAGTTTGGGACAGGGCGGCAATGAGCAGTTCTTC.

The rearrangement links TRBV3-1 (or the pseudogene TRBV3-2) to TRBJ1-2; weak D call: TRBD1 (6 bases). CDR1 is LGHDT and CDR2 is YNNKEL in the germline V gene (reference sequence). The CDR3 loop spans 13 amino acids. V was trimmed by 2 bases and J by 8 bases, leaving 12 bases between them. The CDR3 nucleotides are TGTGCCAGCAGCCAATCCCACAGGGACGGCTACACCTTC. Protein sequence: CASSQSHRDGYTF.

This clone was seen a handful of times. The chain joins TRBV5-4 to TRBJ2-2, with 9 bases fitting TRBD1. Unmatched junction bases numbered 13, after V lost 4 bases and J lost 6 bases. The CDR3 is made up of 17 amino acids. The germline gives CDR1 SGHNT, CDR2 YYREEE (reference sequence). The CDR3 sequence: CASSHMKGQGGAGELFF. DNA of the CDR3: TGTGCCAGCAGCCACATGAAGGGACAGGGCGGAGCCGGGGAGCTGTTTTTT.

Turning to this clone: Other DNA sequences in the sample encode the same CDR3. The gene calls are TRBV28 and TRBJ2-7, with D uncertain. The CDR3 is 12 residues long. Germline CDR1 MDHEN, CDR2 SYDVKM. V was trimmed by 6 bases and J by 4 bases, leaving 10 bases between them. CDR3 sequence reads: CASSLTAYEQYF. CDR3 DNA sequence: TGTGCCAGCAGCTTAACAGCTTACGAGCAGTACTTC. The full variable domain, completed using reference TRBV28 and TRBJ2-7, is DVKVTQSSRYLVKRTGEKVFLECVQDMDHENMFWYRQDPGLGLRLIYFSYDVKMKEKGDIPEGYSVSREKKERFSLILESASTNQTSMYLCASSLTAYEQYFGPGTRLTVT.

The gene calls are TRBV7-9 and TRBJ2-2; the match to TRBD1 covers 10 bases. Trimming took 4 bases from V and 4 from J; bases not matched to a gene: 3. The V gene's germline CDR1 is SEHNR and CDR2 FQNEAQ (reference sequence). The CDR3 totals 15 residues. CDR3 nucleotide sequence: TGTGCCAGCAGCTCGAGACAGGGGGCCACCGGGGAGCTGTTTTTT. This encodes CASSSRQGATGELFF.

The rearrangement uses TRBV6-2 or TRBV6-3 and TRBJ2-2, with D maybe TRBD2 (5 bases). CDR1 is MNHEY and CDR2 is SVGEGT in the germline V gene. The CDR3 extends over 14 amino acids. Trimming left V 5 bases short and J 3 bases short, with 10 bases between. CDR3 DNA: TGTGCCAGCAGTGGGAGAGCCTACACCGGGGAGCTGTTTTTT. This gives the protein CASSGRAYTGELFF.

The CDR3 DNA reads as TGTGCCTGGAATACGGGGATGAACACTGAAGCTTTCTTT. Translating it yields CAWNTGMNTEAFF. V usage is TRBV30 and J usage is TRBJ1-1; D is uncertain. Germline V gene sequence: CDR1 GTSNPN, CDR2 SVGIG (reference sequence). Trimming cost V 4 bases and J 0 bases, with 9 bases left between them. The CDR3 runs 13 residues.

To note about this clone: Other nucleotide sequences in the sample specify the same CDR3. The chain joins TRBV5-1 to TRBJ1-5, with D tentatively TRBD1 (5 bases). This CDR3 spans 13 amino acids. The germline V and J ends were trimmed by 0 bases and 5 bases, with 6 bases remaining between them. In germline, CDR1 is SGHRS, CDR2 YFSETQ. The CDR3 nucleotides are TGCGCCAGCAGCTTGGGGGGGGATCAGCCCCAGCATTTT. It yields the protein CASSLGGDQPQHF.

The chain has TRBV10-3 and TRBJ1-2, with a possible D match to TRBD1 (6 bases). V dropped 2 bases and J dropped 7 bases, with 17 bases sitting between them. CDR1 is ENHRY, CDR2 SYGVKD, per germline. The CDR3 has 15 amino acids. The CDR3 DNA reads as TGTGCCATCAGTGAGGAATCAGGGGATGGAGGTGGCTACACCTTC. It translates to CAISEESGDGGGYTF.

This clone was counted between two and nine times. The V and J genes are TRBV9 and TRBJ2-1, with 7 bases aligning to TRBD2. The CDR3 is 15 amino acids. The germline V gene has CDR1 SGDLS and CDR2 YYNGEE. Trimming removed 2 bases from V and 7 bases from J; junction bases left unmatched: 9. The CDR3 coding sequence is TGTGCCAGCAGCGTCGGTGGCGGGAGAACGAATGAGCAGTTCTTC. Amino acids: CASSVGGGRTNEQFF.

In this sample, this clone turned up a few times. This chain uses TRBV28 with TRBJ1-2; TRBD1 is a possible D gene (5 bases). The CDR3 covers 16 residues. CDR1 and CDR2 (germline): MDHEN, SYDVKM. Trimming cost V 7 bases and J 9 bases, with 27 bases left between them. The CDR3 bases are TGTGCCAGCACACCTTTGGGGCGCGGGATGCTGAGGAGCTACACCTTC. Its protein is CASTPLGRGMLRSYTF.

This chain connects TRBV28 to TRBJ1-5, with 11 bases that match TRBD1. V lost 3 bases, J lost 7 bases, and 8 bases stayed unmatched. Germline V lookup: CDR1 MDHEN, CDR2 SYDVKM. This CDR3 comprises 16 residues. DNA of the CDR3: TGTGCCAGCAGTTTCTTCGGACAGGGGGCCGGGCAGCCCCAGCATTTT. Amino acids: CASSFFGQGAGQPQHF.

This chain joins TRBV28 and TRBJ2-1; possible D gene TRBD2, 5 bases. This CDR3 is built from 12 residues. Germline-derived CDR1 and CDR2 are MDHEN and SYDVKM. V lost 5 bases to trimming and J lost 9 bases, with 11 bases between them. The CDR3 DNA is TGTGCCAGCAGTCTTCCGACTACTGAGCAGTTCTTC. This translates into CASSLPTTEQFF.

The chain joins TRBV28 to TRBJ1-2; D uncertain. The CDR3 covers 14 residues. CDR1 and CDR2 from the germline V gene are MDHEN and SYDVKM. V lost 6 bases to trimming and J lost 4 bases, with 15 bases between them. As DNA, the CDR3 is TGTGCCAGCAGCCCTCCTAGAATCGCCTATGGCTACACCTTC. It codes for CASSPPRIAYGYTF.

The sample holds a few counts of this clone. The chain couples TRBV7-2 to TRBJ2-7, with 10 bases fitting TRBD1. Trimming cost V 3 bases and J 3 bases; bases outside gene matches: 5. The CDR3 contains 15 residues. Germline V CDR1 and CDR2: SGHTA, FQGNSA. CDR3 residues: CASSLDRGGGYEQYF. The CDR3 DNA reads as TGTGCCAGCAGCTTGGACAGGGGGGGTGGCTACGAGCAGTACTTC.

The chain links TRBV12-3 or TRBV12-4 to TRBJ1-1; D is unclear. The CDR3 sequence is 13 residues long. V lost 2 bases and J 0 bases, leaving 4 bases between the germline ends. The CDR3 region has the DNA TGTGCCAGCAGTTTAAGCATGAACACTGAAGCTTTCTTT. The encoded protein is CASSLSMNTEAFF.

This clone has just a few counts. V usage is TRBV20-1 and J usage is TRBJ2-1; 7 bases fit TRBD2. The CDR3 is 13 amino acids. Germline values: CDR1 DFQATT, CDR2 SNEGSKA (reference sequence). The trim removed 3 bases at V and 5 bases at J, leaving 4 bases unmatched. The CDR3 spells CSASRGTNNEQFF. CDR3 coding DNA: TGCAGTGCTAGTCGGGGGACTAACAATGAGCAGTTCTTC.

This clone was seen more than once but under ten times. The CDR3 DNA reads as TGCGCCAGCAGCTTGGACAGGTCGGACACAGCAACCCAGTACTTC. Protein product: CASSLDRSDTATQYF. The chain links TRBV5-1 to TRBJ2-5; D might be TRBD1 (5 bases). The V and J ends lost 0 bases and 8 bases respectively, with 17 bases between them. Germline-derived CDR1 and CDR2 are SGHRS and YFSETQ. CDR3 size: 15 residues.

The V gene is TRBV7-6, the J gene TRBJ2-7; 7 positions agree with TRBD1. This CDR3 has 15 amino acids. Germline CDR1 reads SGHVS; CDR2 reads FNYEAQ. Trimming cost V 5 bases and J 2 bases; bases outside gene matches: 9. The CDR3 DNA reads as TGTGCCAGCAGCCCCCTACAGGGGTCGCCCTACGAGCAGTACTTC. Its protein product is CASSPLQGSPYEQYF.